This is a list of T cell receptor beta chains from one sample in a study of blood T cell repertoires in COVID-19. Sequencing was performed with immunoSEQ multiplex PCR; in TCRdb, only in-frame clones are kept and a portion is missing. The top ten clones hold approximately 26% of a sample with 35,000 to 40,000 clones, roughly 90% of them seen once. The specimen was peripheral blood. These receptors all come from a man aged 55 to 70 with active or convalescent COVID-19. CDR3s include the opening cysteine and the closing phenylalanine or tryptophan. A D gene is named only where the DNA matches it firmly. Some rows mark clone size as missing; the rest say once, few, many or name a class of expanded clone.

clone size: NA
V gene: TRBV10-2
D gene: TRBD2
J gene: TRBJ2-7
CDR3 protein: CATRLAGASYEQYF
CDR3 DNA: TGCGCCACCAGACTAGCGGGAGCTTCCTACGAGCAGTACTTC

clone size: NA
V gene: TRBV14
D gene: NA
J gene: TRBJ1-2
CDR3 protein: CASSSSTVYTF
CDR3 DNA: TGTGCCAGCAGCTCTTCGACTGTCTACACCTTC

clone size: once
V gene: TRBV5-1
D gene: TRBD1
J gene: TRBJ1-4
CDR3 protein: CASSLTGTGEKLFF
CDR3 DNA: TGCGCCAGCAGCCTGACAGGGACGGGTGAAAAACTGTTTTTT

clone size: NA
V gene: TRBV10-3
D gene: TRBD1
J gene: TRBJ2-1
CDR3 protein: CAISGTGSDEQFF
CDR3 DNA: TGTGCCATCTCCGGGACAGGGTCCGATGAGCAGTTCTTC

clone size: NA
V gene: TRBV18
D gene: NA
J gene: TRBJ2-1
CDR3 protein: CASSPPSSRSYNEQFF
CDR3 DNA: TGTGCCAGCTCACCACCGAGCTCGCGCTCCTACAATGAGCAGTTCTTC

clone size: NA
V gene: TRBV28
D gene: TRBD2
J gene: TRBJ2-4
CDR3 protein: CASSPQLAGLAKNIQYF
CDR3 DNA: TGTGCCAGCAGTCCCCAACTAGCGGGGTTAGCCAAAAACATTCAGTACTTC

clone size: few
V gene: TRBV5-4
D gene: TRBD2
J gene: TRBJ2-1
CDR3 protein: CASSQAGEDDEQFF
CDR3 DNA: TGTGCCAGCAGCCAAGCGGGAGAGGACGATGAGCAGTTCTTC

clone size: NA
V gene: TRBV6-2/TRBV6-3
D gene: TRBD1
J gene: TRBJ2-5
CDR3 protein: CASSYSSWDRGVETQYF
CDR3 DNA: TGTGCCAGCAGTTACTCAAGCTGGGACAGGGGGGTTGAGACCCAGTACTTC

clone size: NA
V gene: TRBV7-9
D gene: NA
J gene: TRBJ1-3
CDR3 protein: CASSLGGAGNTIYF
CDR3 DNA: TGTGCCAGCAGCTTAGGGGGAGCCGGAAACACCATATATTTT

clone size: NA
V gene: TRBV7-9
D gene: TRBD1
J gene: TRBJ1-6
CDR3 protein: CASSGGTGNSPLHF
CDR3 DNA: TGTGCCTCCTCAGGGGGCACAGGGAATTCACCCCTCCACTTT

clone size: NA
V gene: TRBV4-3
D gene: TRBD2
J gene: TRBJ2-3
CDR3 protein: CASSQEAREGTDTQYF
CDR3 DNA: TGCGCCAGCAGCCAAGAGGCGCGGGAGGGCACAGATACGCAGTATTTT

clone size: NA
V gene: TRBV25-1
D gene: NA
J gene: TRBJ1-2
CDR3 protein: CASGLTGYGYTF
CDR3 DNA: TGTGCCAGCGGCCTTACAGGCTATGGCTACACCTTC

clone size: NA
V gene: TRBV7-6
D gene: NA
J gene: TRBJ2-2
CDR3 protein: CASSLVVRGLRNANTGELFF
CDR3 DNA: TGTGCCAGCAGCTTAGTTGTCAGAGGACTCAGGAACGCGAACACCGGGGAGCTGTTTTTT

clone size: NA
V gene: TRBV30
D gene: TRBD1
J gene: TRBJ2-7
CDR3 protein: CASRGQGPYEQYF
CDR3 DNA: TGTGCCTCCAGGGGACAGGGCCCCTACGAGCAGTACTTC

clone size: NA
V gene: TRBV29-1
D gene: NA
J gene: TRBJ2-1
CDR3 protein: CSVEDGGWSRSSYNEQFF
CDR3 DNA: TGCAGCGTTGAAGATGGCGGGTGGTCAAGGAGCTCCTACAATGAGCAGTTCTTC

clone size: once
V gene: TRBV7-3
D gene: TRBD2
J gene: TRBJ2-1
CDR3 protein: CASSYRRTSGINEQFF
CDR3 DNA: TGTGCCAGCAGTTATAGACGGACTAGCGGGATAAATGAGCAGTTCTTC

clone size: NA
V gene: TRBV7-2
D gene: NA
J gene: TRBJ2-7
CDR3 protein: CASSSPALGQPSEQYF
CDR3 DNA: TGTGCCAGCAGCTCACCCGCCCTAGGACAGCCCTCCGAGCAGTACTTC

clone size: NA
V gene: TRBV3-1/TRBV3-2
D gene: TRBD2
J gene: TRBJ2-7
CDR3 protein: CASRSLGTSGRPSYEQYF
CDR3 DNA: TGTGCCAGCAGGTCGCTAGGGACTAGCGGGCGGCCTTCCTACGAGCAGTACTTC

clone size: NA
V gene: TRBV6-5
D gene: TRBD1
J gene: TRBJ2-7
CDR3 protein: CASSYSGGTYEQYF
CDR3 DNA: TGTGCCAGCAGTTATTCAGGGGGTACCTACGAGCAGTACTTC

clone size: NA
V gene: TRBV21-1
D gene: NA
J gene: TRBJ2-1
CDR3 protein: CASSKGQIYNEQFF
CDR3 DNA: TGTGCCAGCAGCAAAGGCCAGATCTACAATGAGCAGTTCTTC

clone size: NA
V gene: TRBV28
D gene: NA
J gene: TRBJ1-3
CDR3 protein: CASSLTRDNAGNTIYF
CDR3 DNA: TGTGCCAGCAGTTTAACCCGGGACAACGCTGGAAACACCATATATTTT

clone size: NA
V gene: TRBV28
D gene: TRBD1
J gene: TRBJ2-7
CDR3 protein: CASSFWTGGAYYEQYF
CDR3 DNA: TGTGCCAGCAGTTTTTGGACAGGGGGAGCGTACTACGAGCAGTACTTC

clone size: NA
V gene: TRBV9
D gene: NA
J gene: TRBJ1-3
CDR3 protein: CASSARGNTIYF
CDR3 DNA: TGTGCCAGCAGCGCTAGGGGAAACACCATATATTTT

clone size: NA
V gene: TRBV19
D gene: NA
J gene: TRBJ1-5
CDR3 protein: CASSISLNYNQPQHF
CDR3 DNA: TGTGCCAGTAGTATTAGCTTAAACTACAATCAGCCCCAGCATTTT

clone size: NA
V gene: TRBV2
D gene: TRBD1
J gene: TRBJ1-2
CDR3 protein: CASNRDRVGYTF
CDR3 DNA: TGTGCCAGCAACCGGGACAGGGTCGGCTACACCTTC

clone size: NA
V gene: TRBV12-5
D gene: TRBD1
J gene: TRBJ1-2
CDR3 protein: CASAPTGGHGYTF
CDR3 DNA: TGTGCTAGTGCCCCAACAGGGGGCCATGGCTACACCTTC

clone size: NA
V gene: TRBV28
D gene: TRBD1
J gene: TRBJ1-5
CDR3 protein: CASNSQGQGYQPQHF
CDR3 DNA: TGTGCCAGCAATTCCCAAGGACAGGGGTATCAGCCCCAGCATTTT

clone size: NA
V gene: TRBV10-3
D gene: NA
J gene: TRBJ1-2
CDR3 protein: CAIRDTGEPYGYTF
CDR3 DNA: TGTGCCATCAGGGATACAGGAGAGCCCTATGGCTACACCTTC

clone size: NA
V gene: TRBV29-1
D gene: NA
J gene: TRBJ2-1
CDR3 protein: CSVVETSYNEQFF
CDR3 DNA: TGCAGCGTTGTGGAGACCTCCTACAATGAGCAGTTCTTC

clone size: NA
V gene: TRBV7-2
D gene: NA
J gene: TRBJ1-1
CDR3 protein: CASRRTAGSTEAFF
CDR3 DNA: TGTGCCAGCAGAAGGACGGCGGGGAGCACTGAAGCTTTCTTT

clone size: NA
V gene: TRBV3-1/TRBV3-2
D gene: NA
J gene: TRBJ1-3
CDR3 protein: CASSQEGRGNTIYF
CDR3 DNA: TGTGCCAGCAGCCAGGAGGGCAGGGGAAACACCATATATTTT

clone size: NA
V gene: TRBV5-1
D gene: NA
J gene: TRBJ2-7
CDR3 protein: CASSRAGTNAYEQYF
CDR3 DNA: TGCGCCAGCAGCAGGGCCGGGACAAACGCCTACGAGCAGTACTTC

clone size: NA
V gene: TRBV7-2
D gene: TRBD2
J gene: TRBJ2-3
CDR3 protein: CASVPSGRLSTDTQYF
CDR3 DNA: TGTGCCAGCGTCCCTAGCGGGAGGCTGAGCACAGATACGCAGTATTTT

clone size: once
V gene: TRBV6-5
D gene: TRBD1
J gene: TRBJ2-6
CDR3 protein: CASSVGTAGANVLTF
CDR3 DNA: TGTGCCAGCAGCGTGGGGACAGCTGGGGCCAACGTCCTGACTTTC

clone size: NA
V gene: TRBV27
D gene: NA
J gene: TRBJ2-6
CDR3 protein: CASSFYGMGSGANVLTF
CDR3 DNA: TGTGCCAGCAGTTTTTACGGGATGGGGTCTGGGGCCAACGTCCTGACTTTC

clone size: NA
V gene: TRBV10-3
D gene: NA
J gene: TRBJ2-2
CDR3 protein: CAISETGPSGELFF
CDR3 DNA: TGTGCCATCAGTGAGACAGGTCCTTCCGGGGAGCTGTTTTTT

clone size: NA
V gene: TRBV7-9
D gene: NA
J gene: TRBJ1-6
CDR3 protein: CASSPAGGRNSPLHF
CDR3 DNA: TGTGCCAGCAGCCCCGCTGGGGGGAGGAATTCACCCCTCCACTTT

clone size: NA
V gene: TRBV25-1
D gene: NA
J gene: TRBJ2-5
CDR3 protein: CASRAWGRDGGETQYF
CDR3 DNA: TGTGCCAGCAGGGCGTGGGGGCGCGACGGCGGGGAGACCCAGTACTTC

clone size: NA
V gene: TRBV24-1
D gene: TRBD2
J gene: TRBJ2-1
CDR3 protein: CATSDPGLAGIYNEQFF
CDR3 DNA: TGTGCCACCAGTGACCCCGGACTAGCGGGAATCTACAATGAGCAGTTCTTC

clone size: NA
V gene: TRBV30
D gene: TRBD2
J gene: TRBJ2-1
CDR3 protein: CAFRGSGYNEQFF
CDR3 DNA: TGTGCCTTCCGCGGGAGCGGATACAATGAGCAGTTCTTC

clone size: once
V gene: TRBV6-5
D gene: NA
J gene: TRBJ2-3
CDR3 protein: CASSPREVGADTQYF
CDR3 DNA: TGTGCCAGCAGCCCAAGGGAGGTTGGGGCAGATACGCAGTATTTT

clone size: once
V gene: TRBV5-4
D gene: TRBD1
J gene: TRBJ2-1
CDR3 protein: CASSSRVATGGYNEQFF
CDR3 DNA: TGTGCCAGCAGCTCCCGTGTTGCGACAGGGGGTTACAATGAGCAGTTCTTC

clone size: once
V gene: TRBV5-1
D gene: TRBD2
J gene: TRBJ2-5
CDR3 protein: CASSFKTSGETQYF
CDR3 DNA: TGCGCCAGCAGCTTCAAGACTAGCGGAGAGACCCAGTACTTC

clone size: NA
V gene: TRBV7-3
D gene: NA
J gene: TRBJ2-7
CDR3 protein: CASSLTAGTYEQYF
CDR3 DNA: TGTGCCAGCAGCTTAACGGCAGGGACATACGAGCAGTACTTC

clone size: NA
V gene: TRBV7-2
D gene: TRBD2
J gene: TRBJ2-1
CDR3 protein: CASSTVASGSNEQFF
CDR3 DNA: TGTGCCAGCAGCACAGTGGCTAGCGGGAGCAATGAGCAGTTCTTC

clone size: NA
V gene: TRBV29-1
D gene: NA
J gene: TRBJ1-1
CDR3 protein: CSVGHIEAFF
CDR3 DNA: TGCAGCGTTGGACACATTGAAGCTTTCTTT

clone size: NA
V gene: TRBV5-8
D gene: TRBD2
J gene: TRBJ2-3
CDR3 protein: CASSFSSGRGPDTQYF
CDR3 DNA: TGTGCCAGCAGCTTTTCTAGCGGGAGGGGCCCAGATACGCAGTATTTT

clone size: NA
V gene: TRBV11-2
D gene: TRBD2
J gene: TRBJ2-5
CDR3 protein: CASSSPRGLAGGQETQYF
CDR3 DNA: TGTGCCAGCAGCTCCCCAAGGGGACTAGCGGGAGGCCAAGAGACCCAGTACTTC

clone size: NA
V gene: TRBV6-5
D gene: NA
J gene: TRBJ1-6
CDR3 protein: CASSYRQGSTPLHF
CDR3 DNA: TGTGCCAGCAGTTACCGGCAGGGCAGCACACCCCTCCACTTT

clone size: NA
V gene: TRBV18
D gene: NA
J gene: TRBJ2-1
CDR3 protein: CASSPQFISAYNEQFF
CDR3 DNA: TGTGCCAGCTCACCCCAATTCATTAGCGCCTACAATGAGCAGTTCTTC

clone size: NA
V gene: TRBV11-2
D gene: TRBD2
J gene: TRBJ2-5
CDR3 protein: CASSLSWTSGKETQYF
CDR3 DNA: TGTGCCAGCAGCTTATCTTGGACTAGCGGAAAAGAGACCCAGTACTTC

clone size: once
V gene: TRBV5-1
D gene: NA
J gene: TRBJ2-2
CDR3 protein: CASRSRPNTGELFF
CDR3 DNA: TGCGCCAGCCGGTCCAGGCCAAACACCGGGGAGCTGTTTTTT

clone size: NA
V gene: TRBV19
D gene: NA
J gene: TRBJ1-2
CDR3 protein: CASSIWRRGIYGYTF
CDR3 DNA: TGTGCCAGTAGTATTTGGCGAAGGGGGATTTATGGCTACACCTTC

clone size: NA
V gene: TRBV7-8
D gene: TRBD2
J gene: TRBJ2-3
CDR3 protein: CASSLGLAGGTDTQYF
CDR3 DNA: TGTGCCAGCAGCTTAGGACTAGCGGGAGGGACAGATACGCAGTATTTT

clone size: NA
V gene: TRBV5-1
D gene: TRBD1
J gene: TRBJ2-6
CDR3 protein: CASSLEGAPAGANVLTF
CDR3 DNA: TGCGCCAGCAGCTTGGAGGGGGCGCCGGCTGGGGCCAACGTCCTGACTTTC

clone size: NA
V gene: TRBV28
D gene: TRBD2
J gene: TRBJ2-1
CDR3 protein: CASSLSGRALNEQFF
CDR3 DNA: TGTGCCAGCAGCCTTAGCGGGAGGGCCCTAAATGAGCAGTTCTTC

clone size: NA
V gene: TRBV15
D gene: NA
J gene: TRBJ1-4
CDR3 protein: CATSRPGESIEKLFF
CDR3 DNA: TGTGCCACCAGCAGACCGGGTGAGAGTATCGAAAAACTGTTTTTT

clone size: NA
V gene: TRBV27
D gene: TRBD2
J gene: TRBJ2-7
CDR3 protein: CASTRGTSGSNEQYF
CDR3 DNA: TGTGCCAGCACCAGGGGGACTAGCGGGAGTAACGAGCAGTACTTC

clone size: NA
V gene: TRBV7-9
D gene: NA
J gene: TRBJ2-5
CDR3 protein: CASSPLGVQETQYF
CDR3 DNA: TGTGCCAGCAGCCCTTTGGGAGTTCAAGAGACCCAGTACTTC